This TCR beta chain derives from a study of T cells in Graves' hyperthyroidism and ophthalmopathy. The investigators amplified TCR beta CDR3 regions from RNA transcripts. The HTBI primer set drove a first-round RT-PCR of the TCR CDR3. TCRdb processed the multiplex PCR reads anew with MiXCR; each CDR3 protein has one entry. The sample contains just over 550,000 distinct CDR3 sequences, about half of which appear only once. The germline CDR1 and CDR2 sequences are SEHNR and FQNEAQ (reference sequence). The CDR3 totals 15 residues. V dropped 3 bases and J dropped 3; count of bases not matched to a gene: 5.

Sequencing input: peripheral blood or thyroid tissue (not recorded which). This rearrangement joins TRBV7-9 to TRBJ1-2; TRBD1 aligns across 9 bases. The TCR comes from a woman between 18 and 29 years old with Graves' hyperthyroidism. DNA of the CDR3: TGTGCCAGCAGCTTGGGACAGGGTCCCTACTATGGCTACACCTTC. Its protein is CASSLGQGPYYGYTF.